These T cell receptor beta chains were read from a single sample in a study of T cells in localized non-small cell lung cancer. Profiling relied on immunoSEQ multiplex PCR, and the TCRdb table lists in-frame clones only, not all of them. The table shows fewer than 60,000 clones, with over 75% occurring only once. The sample was peripheral blood, taken before any cancer treatment. Every receptor here comes from an older female donor with stage II squamous cell lung carcinoma. CDR3s include the opening cysteine and the closing phenylalanine or tryptophan. The D gene is left open where the match is weak. Clone size is given for some rows only: seen once, a few or many times, or a class if the clone is expanded.

D | J | size | V | CDR3 | DNA
NA | TRBJ2-7 | NA | TRBV7-2 | CASSLRPYEQYF | TGTGCCAGCAGCTTAAGACCTTACGAGCAGTACTTC
NA | TRBJ2-7 | NA | TRBV9 | CASSASGRNYEQYF | TGTGCCAGCAGCGCATCCGGACGAAACTACGAGCAGTACTTC
TRBD1 | TRBJ2-3 | once | TRBV6-5 | CASTPRGFVSDTQYF | TGTGCCAGCACCCCCAGGGGGTTTGTATCAGATACGCAGTATTTT
NA | TRBJ1-6 | NA | TRBV6-6 | CASVFSYNSPLHF | TGTGCCAGCGTCTTCTCCTATAATTCACCCCTCCACTTT
TRBD1 | TRBJ1-5 | NA | TRBV19 | CASRGTGEGQPQHF | TGTGCCAGTAGAGGAACAGGGGAGGGTCAGCCCCAGCATTTT
NA | TRBJ2-1 | NA | TRBV7-3 | CASGDPNNEQFF | TGTGCCAGCGGGGACCCTAACAATGAGCAGTTCTTC
TRBD1 | TRBJ1-6 | NA | TRBV2 | CASSITDTGTGTSPLHF | TGTGCCAGCAGCATCACGGATACCGGGACAGGGACCTCACCCCTCCACTTT
TRBD1 | TRBJ1-1 | NA | TRBV7-2 | CASSPRQGPEVAFF | TGTGCCAGCAGCCCGAGACAGGGGCCAGAGGTAGCTTTCTTT
TRBD1 | TRBJ2-7 | NA | TRBV6-5 | CASSIPGTGYHEQYF | TGTGCCAGCAGTATACCCGGGACAGGGTACCACGAGCAGTACTTC
NA | TRBJ1-1 | NA | TRBV12-5 | CASGLVQAEAFF | TGTGCTAGTGGTTTGGTACAGGCTGAAGCTTTCTTT
NA | TRBJ2-6 | NA | TRBV7-6 | CGWGEGGANVLTF | TGTGGTTGGGGGGAAGGTGGGGCCAACGTCCTGACTTTC
NA | TRBJ2-1 | NA | TRBV2 | CASSRLGTQQFF | TGTGCCAGCAGTCGCCTCGGGACTCAGCAGTTCTTC
NA | TRBJ2-6 | NA | TRBV5-1 | CASRPQSGANVLTF | TGCGCCAGCAGGCCCCAGTCTGGGGCCAACGTCCTGACTTTC
TRBD1 | TRBJ1-1 | NA | TRBV7-2 | CASSLVGTARGTEAFF | TGTGCCAGCAGCTTAGTCGGGACAGCACGAGGCACTGAAGCTTTCTTT
TRBD1 | TRBJ1-2 | many | TRBV9 | CASTDLLDRGQLGRGYTF | TGTGCCAGCACGGACCTCCTCGACAGGGGGCAGTTGGGAAGGGGCTACACCTTC
TRBD1 | TRBJ1-1 | once | TRBV7-2 | CASSLGFGTGNTEAFF | TGTGCCAGCAGCCTCGGCTTCGGGACAGGGAACACTGAAGCTTTCTTT
NA | TRBJ2-2 | NA | TRBV4-1 | CASSQESSLNTGELFF | TGCGCCAGCAGCCAAGAGTCTAGCCTGAACACCGGGGAGCTGTTTTTT
TRBD1 | TRBJ2-1 | NA | TRBV28 | CASSSTKGQREFF | TGTGCCAGCAGTTCGACAAAGGGACAGCGAGAGTTCTTC
NA | TRBJ2-2 | NA | TRBV5-4 | CASSLEMTGELFF | TGTGCCAGCAGCTTGGAAATGACCGGGGAGCTGTTTTTT
NA | TRBJ1-2 | NA | TRBV2 | CASTSGGTYGYTF | TGTGCCAGCACCTCGGGGGGGACCTATGGCTACACCTTC
TRBD2 | TRBJ2-5 | NA | TRBV9 | CASSVEAGGQETQYF | TGTGCCAGCAGCGTAGAAGCGGGGGGGCAAGAGACCCAGTACTTC
NA | TRBJ2-1 | NA | TRBV6-5 | CASSPDRYSYNEQFF | TGTGCCAGCAGTCCAGACAGATACTCCTACAATGAGCAGTTCTTC
TRBD1 | TRBJ1-2 | few | TRBV30 | CAWSVDRNYGYTF | TGTGCCTGGAGTGTGGACAGGAACTATGGCTACACCTTC
NA | TRBJ2-2 | NA | TRBV7-7 | CASSTTTPANTGELFF | TGTGCTAGCAGCACAACTACACCCGCGAACACCGGGGAGCTGTTTTTT
NA | TRBJ1-1 | NA | TRBV9 | CASSPSGVTNTEAFF | TGTGCCAGCAGCCCGAGCGGGGTTACGAACACTGAAGCTTTCTTT
TRBD1 | TRBJ1-6 | NA | TRBV5-1 | CASSLGQGDNSPLHF | TGCGCCAGCAGCTTGGGACAGGGGGATAATTCACCCCTCCACTTT
NA | TRBJ1-2 | NA | TRBV9 | CASSVGGAYNYGYTF | TGTGCCAGCAGCGTAGGGGGGGCATACAACTATGGCTACACCTTC
NA | TRBJ1-2 | NA | TRBV29-1 | CSVRQSYGYTF | TGCAGCGTTCGACAGTCCTATGGCTACACCTTC
NA | TRBJ2-7 | NA | TRBV7-2 | CASSLGREQYF | TGTGCCAGCAGCTTAGGGCGCGAGCAGTACTTC
NA | TRBJ2-1 | NA | TRBV6-4 | CASAQRSGTTYNEQFF | TGTGCCAGTGCTCAGCGGAGCGGCACCACCTACAATGAGCAGTTCTTC
NA | TRBJ2-1 | NA | TRBV4-1 | CASSQEVFWGIGSNEQFF | TGCGCCAGCAGCCAAGAAGTGTTTTGGGGTATCGGGAGCAATGAGCAGTTCTTC
NA | TRBJ2-7 | NA | TRBV19 | CASSTGRSYEQYF | TGTGCCAGTAGTACGGGCCGCTCCTACGAGCAGTACTTC